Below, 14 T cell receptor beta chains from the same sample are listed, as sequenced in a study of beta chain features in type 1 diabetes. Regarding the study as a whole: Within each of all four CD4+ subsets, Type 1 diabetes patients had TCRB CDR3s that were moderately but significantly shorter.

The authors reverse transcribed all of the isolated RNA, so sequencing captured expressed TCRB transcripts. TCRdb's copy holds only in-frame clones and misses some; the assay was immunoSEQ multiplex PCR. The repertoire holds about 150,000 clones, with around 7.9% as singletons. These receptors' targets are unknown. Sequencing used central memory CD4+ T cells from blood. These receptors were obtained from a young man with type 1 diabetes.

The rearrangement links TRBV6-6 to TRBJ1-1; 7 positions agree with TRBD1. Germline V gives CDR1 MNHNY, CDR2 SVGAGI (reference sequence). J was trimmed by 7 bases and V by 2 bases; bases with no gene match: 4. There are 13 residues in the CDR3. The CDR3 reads CASSYTGQDEAFF. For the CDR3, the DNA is TGTGCCAGCAGTTACACAGGACAGGATGAAGCTTTCTTT.

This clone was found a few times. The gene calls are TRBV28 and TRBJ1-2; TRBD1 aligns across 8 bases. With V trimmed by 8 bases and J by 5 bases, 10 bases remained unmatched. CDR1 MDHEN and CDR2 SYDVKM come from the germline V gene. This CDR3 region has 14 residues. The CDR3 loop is CASAWQGAEYGYTF. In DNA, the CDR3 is TGTGCCAGCGCATGGCAGGGGGCTGAATATGGCTACACCTTC.

DNA of the CDR3: TGTGCCAGCAGCTCCCTTAAACCTGACGGAGGCTCCTACAATGAGCAGTTCTTC. Its translation is CASSSLKPDGGSYNEQFF. This chain links TRBV9 with TRBJ2-1; a possible D gene is TRBD2 (5 bases). The CDR3 is made up of 18 amino acids. The germline CDR1 and CDR2 sequences are SGDLS and YYNGEE. Deletions cut 4 bases from V and 0 bases from J, with 20 bases between.

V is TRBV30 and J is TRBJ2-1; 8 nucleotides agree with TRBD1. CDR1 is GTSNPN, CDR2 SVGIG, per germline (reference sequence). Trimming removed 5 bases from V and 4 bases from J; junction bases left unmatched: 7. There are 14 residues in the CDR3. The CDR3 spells CAWAPGGRYNEQFF. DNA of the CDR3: TGTGCCTGGGCCCCAGGGGGCAGGTACAATGAGCAGTTCTTC. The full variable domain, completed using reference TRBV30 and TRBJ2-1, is SQTIHQWPATLVQPVGSPLSLECTVEGTSNPNLYWYRQAAGRGLQLLFYSVGIGQISSEVPQNLSASRPQDRQFILSSKKLLLSDSGFYLCAWAPGGRYNEQFFGPGTRLTVL.

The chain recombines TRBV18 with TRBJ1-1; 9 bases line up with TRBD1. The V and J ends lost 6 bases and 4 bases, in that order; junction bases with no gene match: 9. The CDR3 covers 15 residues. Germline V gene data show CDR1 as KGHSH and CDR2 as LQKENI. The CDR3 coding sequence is TGTGCCAGCTCCCTTACCGGGACAGGGCTCACTGAAGCTTTCTTT. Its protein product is CASSLTGTGLTEAFF.

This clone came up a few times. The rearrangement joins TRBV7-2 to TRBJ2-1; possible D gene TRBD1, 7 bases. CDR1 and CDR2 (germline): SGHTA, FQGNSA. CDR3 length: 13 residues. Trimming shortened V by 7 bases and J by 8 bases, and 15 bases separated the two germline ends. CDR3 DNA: TGTGCCAGCACTATGCAGGGGGGCGATGAGCAGTTCTTC. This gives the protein CASTMQGGDEQFF.

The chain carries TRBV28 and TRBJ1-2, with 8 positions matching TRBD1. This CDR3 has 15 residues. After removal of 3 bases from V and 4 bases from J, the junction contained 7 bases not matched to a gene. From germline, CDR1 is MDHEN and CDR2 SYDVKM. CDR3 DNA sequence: TGTGCCAGCAGTTTGGTTTCGGGGACAGGCTATGGCTACACCTTC. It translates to CASSLVSGTGYGYTF.

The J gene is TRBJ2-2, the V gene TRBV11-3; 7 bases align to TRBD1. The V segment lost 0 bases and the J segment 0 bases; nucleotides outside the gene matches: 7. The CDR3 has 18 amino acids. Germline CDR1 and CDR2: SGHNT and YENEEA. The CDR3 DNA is TGTGCCAGCAGCTTAGATCATAGTGGGACAGCGAACACCGGGGAGCTGTTTTTT. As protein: CASSLDHSGTANTGELFF.

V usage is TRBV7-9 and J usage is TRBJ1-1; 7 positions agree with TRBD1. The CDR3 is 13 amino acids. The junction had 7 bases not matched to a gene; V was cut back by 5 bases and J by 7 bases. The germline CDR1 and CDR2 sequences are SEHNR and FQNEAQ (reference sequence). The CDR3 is CASSITGTVEAFF. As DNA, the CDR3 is TGTGCCAGCAGCATCACCGGGACAGTTGAAGCTTTCTTT.

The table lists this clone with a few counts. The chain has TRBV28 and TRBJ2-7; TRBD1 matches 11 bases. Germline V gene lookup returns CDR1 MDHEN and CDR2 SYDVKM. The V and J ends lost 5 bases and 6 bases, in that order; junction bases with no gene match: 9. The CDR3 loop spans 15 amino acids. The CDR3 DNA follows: TGTGCCAGCAGTCAACCGGGACAGGGGGAAGGCGAGCAGTACTTC. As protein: CASSQPGQGEGEQYF.

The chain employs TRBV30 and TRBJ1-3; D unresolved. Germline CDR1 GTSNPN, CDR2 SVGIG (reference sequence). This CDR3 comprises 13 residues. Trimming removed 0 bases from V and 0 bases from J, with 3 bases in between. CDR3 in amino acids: CAWSVSSGNTIYF. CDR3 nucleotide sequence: TGTGCCTGGAGTGTCAGCTCTGGAAACACCATATATTTT.

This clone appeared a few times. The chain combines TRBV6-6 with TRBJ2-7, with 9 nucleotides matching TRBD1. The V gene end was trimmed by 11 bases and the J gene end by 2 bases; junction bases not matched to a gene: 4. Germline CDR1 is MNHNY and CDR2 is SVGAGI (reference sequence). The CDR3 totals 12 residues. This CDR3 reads CACGTGPYEQYF. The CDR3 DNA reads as TGTGCCTGCGGGACAGGGCCCTACGAGCAGTACTTC.

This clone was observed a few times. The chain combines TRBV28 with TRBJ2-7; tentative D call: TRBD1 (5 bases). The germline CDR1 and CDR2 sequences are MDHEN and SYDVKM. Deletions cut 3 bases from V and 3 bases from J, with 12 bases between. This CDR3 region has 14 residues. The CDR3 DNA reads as TGTGCCAGCAGTTTCCCCGACAGAATCTACGAGCAGTACTTC. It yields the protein CASSFPDRIYEQYF.

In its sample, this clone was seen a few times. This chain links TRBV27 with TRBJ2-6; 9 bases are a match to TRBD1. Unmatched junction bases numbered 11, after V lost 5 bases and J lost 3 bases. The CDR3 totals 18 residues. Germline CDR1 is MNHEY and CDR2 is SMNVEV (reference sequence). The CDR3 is CASSLRDRASHGANVLTF. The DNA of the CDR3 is TGTGCCAGCAGTCTCCGGGACAGGGCCTCGCATGGGGCCAACGTCCTGACTTTC. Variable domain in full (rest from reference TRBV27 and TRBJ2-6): EAQVTQNPRYLITVTGKKLTVTCSQNMNHEYMSWYRQDPGLGLRQIYYSMNVEVTDKGDVPEGYKVSRKEKRNFPLILESPSPNQTSLYFCASSLRDRASHGANVLTFGAGSRLTVL.